These 25 T cell receptor beta chains came from one sample sequenced in a study of beta chain features in type 1 diabetes. TCRB transcripts that were expressed got sequenced, as all of the isolated RNA had been reverse transcribed. Method: immunoSEQ multiplex PCR; TCRdb's copy keeps in-frame clones and lacks some. The top ten clones hold approximately 2% of a sample with roughly 150,000 clones, around 10% of them seen once. The sample was central memory CD4+ T cells from blood. These receptors came from a man aged 18 to 30 in good health.

The J gene is TRBJ1-2, the V gene TRBV4-1; perhaps TRBD1 as D (6 bases). Germline V gene sequence: CDR1 MGHRA, CDR2 YSYEKL. V gave up 4 bases and J gave up 5 bases, with 17 bases separating them. This CDR3 has 15 residues. CDR3 sequence (DNA): TGCGCCAGCAGCCGCCGCACAGGGCAGGAATATGGCTACACCTTC. Protein: CASSRRTGQEYGYTF.

This clone was detected a few times. This chain connects TRBV7-9 to TRBJ2-5; the D gene is possibly TRBD2 (6 bases). This CDR3 is built from 11 residues. Deletions cut 5 bases from V and 10 bases from J, with 11 bases between. The germline gives CDR1 SEHNR, CDR2 FQNEAQ (reference sequence). CDR3 DNA sequence: TGTGCCAGCAGCCCAGGAGGGAGCCAGTACTTC. Its protein product is CASSPGGSQYF.

This chain links TRBV19 with TRBJ1-2; D gene uncertain. Germline V lookup: CDR1 LNHDA, CDR2 SQIVND (reference sequence). V dropped 10 bases and J dropped 1 base, with 16 bases sitting between them. CDR3 size: 14 residues. Written as DNA, the CDR3 is TGTGCCATCATGGACCGACGGAGTAACTATGGCTACACCTTC. This gives the protein CAIMDRRSNYGYTF. The whole variable domain, filled in from reference TRBV19 and TRBJ1-2, reads DGGITQSPKYLFRKEGQNVTLSCEQNLNHDAMYWYRQDPGQGLRLIYYSQIVNDFQKGDIAEGYSVSREKKESFPLTVTSAQKNPTAFYLCAIMDRRSNYGYTFGSGTRLTVV.

This chain connects TRBV20-1 to TRBJ1-1; TRBD1 might be the D (5 bases). The germline V and J ends were trimmed by 4 bases and 3 bases, with 6 bases remaining between them. CDR3 length: 11 amino acids. Germline V gene sequence: CDR1 DFQATT, CDR2 SNEGSKA (reference sequence). The CDR3 loop is CSAKGYTEAFF. In DNA, the CDR3 is TGCAGTGCTAAGGGGTACACTGAAGCTTTCTTT.

This clone showed up just a few times. The gene calls are TRBV5-6 and TRBJ1-5; possible D gene TRBD1, 6 bases. The CDR3 length is 15 residues. V was shortened by 5 bases and J by 4 bases, with 16 bases between the two germline ends. Germline V gives CDR1 SGHDT, CDR2 YYEEEE. CDR3 residues: CASSSDRFANQPQHF. The CDR3 region has the DNA TGTGCCAGCAGTTCAGACAGGTTTGCGAATCAGCCCCAGCATTTT.

The chain joins TRBV5-1 to TRBJ2-7; 8 nucleotides agree with TRBD2. J was trimmed by 8 bases and V by 4 bases; bases with no gene match: 8. CDR3 size: 13 residues. Looked up from germline, CDR1 is SGHRS and CDR2 is YFSETQ. This chain's CDR3 is CASSREGQGKQYF. In DNA form, the CDR3 reads TGCGCCAGCAGCCGGGAGGGGCAGGGCAAGCAGTACTTC.

In this sample, this clone turned up a few times. The chain carries TRBV29-1 and TRBJ2-7, with D possibly being TRBD2 (5 bases). CDR1 and CDR2 (germline): SQVTM, ANQGSEA. V lost 6 bases to trimming and J lost 4 bases, with 13 bases between them. This CDR3 comprises 12 residues. CDR3 sequence: CSVVAGAYEQYF. The CDR3 DNA follows: TGCAGCGTCGTCGCGGGCGCTTACGAGCAGTACTTC.

This clone turned up a few times. The chain employs TRBV29-1 and TRBJ2-1; TRBD1 agrees at 7 bases. From germline, CDR1 is SQVTM and CDR2 ANQGSEA. Unmatched junction bases numbered 8, after V lost 4 bases and J lost 8 bases. There are 13 residues in the CDR3. CDR3 residues: CSVAKGQYHEQFF. The CDR3 DNA reads TGCAGCGTTGCTAAGGGACAGTATCATGAGCAGTTCTTC.

This clone was seen a handful of times. The V gene is TRBV11-2, the J gene TRBJ2-1, with a weak D call TRBD1 (6 bases). V shed 3 bases and J shed 5 bases, with 17 bases lying between them. Germline V gives CDR1 SGHAT, CDR2 FQNNGV. The CDR3 has 16 residues. The CDR3 protein is CASSFLAAGANNEQFF. In DNA form, the CDR3 reads TGTGCCAGCAGCTTTCTGGCGGCAGGGGCCAACAATGAGCAGTTCTTC.

The chain employs TRBV4-3 and TRBJ1-5; 9 bases line up with TRBD1. This CDR3 is 15 amino acids long. The trim removed 3 bases at V and 6 bases at J, leaving 6 bases unmatched. Germline V lookup: CDR1 LGHNA, CDR2 YSLEER. CDR3 coding DNA: TGCGCCAGCAGCCAGGGACAGGGAAGAGGTCAGCCCCAGCATTTT. It translates to CASSQGQGRGQPQHF.

The genes are TRBV28 and TRBJ1-2; D remains unclear. CDR3 size: 14 residues. The germline V gene has CDR1 MDHEN and CDR2 SYDVKM. Trimming shortened V by 7 bases and J by 7 bases, and 19 bases separated the two germline ends. The CDR3 loop reads CASTRAGGYVGYTF. In DNA form, the CDR3 reads TGTGCCAGCACTCGCGCCGGAGGTTACGTTGGCTACACCTTC.

In this sample, this clone turned up once. Sequence at one end of the junction differs from germline and may be a read error. J is TRBJ2-3 and V is TRBV11-2; TRBD2 agrees at 8 bases. The V gene's germline CDR1 is SGHAT and CDR2 FQNNGV. The CDR3 spans 13 residues. The CDR3, as DNA: TGTGCCACCAGCTTAGCGGGAACAGATACGCAGTATTTT. Translation: CATSLAGTDTQYF.

There are a few counts of this clone. The chain employs TRBV5-1 and TRBJ2-3; D may be TRBD2 (6 bases). In germline, CDR1 is SGHRS, CDR2 YFSETQ. CDR3 size: 17 residues. The V end was cut by 4 bases, the J end by 4 bases, with 22 bases between. This chain's CDR3 is CASSHSPGTPGADTQYF. The CDR3 bases are TGCGCCAGCAGCCACTCTCCCGGGACCCCGGGGGCAGATACGCAGTATTTT. The variable domain in full, completed from reference TRBV5-1 and TRBJ2-3, reads KAGVTQTPRYLIKTRGQQVTLSCSPISGHRSVSWYQQTPGQGLQFLFEYFSETQRNKGNFPGRFSGRQFSNSRSEMNVSTLELGDSALYLCASSHSPGTPGADTQYFGPGTRLTVL.

This clone showed up just a few times. This rearrangement joins TRBV27 to TRBJ2-7; 11 bases fit TRBD2. This CDR3 has 14 residues. CDR1 and CDR2 from the germline V gene are MNHEY and SMNVEV (reference sequence). The V gene end was trimmed by 8 bases and the J gene end by 4 bases; junction bases not matched to a gene: 7. This CDR3 reads CASRTSGGPYEQYF. In DNA, the CDR3 is TGTGCCAGCCGTACTAGCGGGGGCCCTTACGAGCAGTACTTC.

The chain links TRBV4-3 to TRBJ2-5; D ambiguous. Germline CDR1 LGHNA, CDR2 YSLEER. V lost 1 base to trimming and J lost 5 bases, with 8 bases between them. This CDR3 is 13 amino acids long. CDR3 coding DNA: TGCGCCAGCAGCCAAGGGCTGTGGGAGACCCAGTACTTC. Its protein product is CASSQGLWETQYF.

To note about this clone: One end of the junction is discordant with germline, which a read error may explain. V and J are TRBV7-9 and TRBJ1-5, with 8 bases fitting TRBD1. The length of the CDR3 is 13 residues. Germline V gives CDR1 SEHNR, CDR2 FQNEAQ (reference sequence). The chain's CDR3 is CASSRTGQQPQHF. CDR3 coding DNA: TGCGCCAGCAGCCGGACAGGGCAACAGCCCCAGCATTTT.

About this clone: A single base is all that separates this from a far larger clone, so a read error is likely. This rearrangement joins TRBV27 to TRBJ2-3; D unclear. CDR3 length: 14 residues. Germline V lookup: CDR1 MNHEY, CDR2 SMNVEV (reference sequence). V shed 5 bases and J shed 0 bases, with 9 bases lying between them. This CDR3 reads CASSRPSSTDTQYF. CDR3 in DNA: TGTGCCAGCAGTCGACCTTCTAGCACAGATACGCAGTATTTT.

The chain uses TRBV7-3 and TRBJ2-3; TRBD2 agrees at 7 bases. Germline lookup yields CDR1 SGHTA and CDR2 FQGTGA. The CDR3 spans 14 residues. J gave up 9 bases and V 2 bases, and 8 bases lay outside the gene matches. The CDR3 here is CASSLVGGSGTQYF. Here the CDR3 DNA reads TGTGCCAGCAGCTTAGTGGGCGGGAGTGGGACGCAGTATTTT.

This clone was recorded a few times. The chain carries TRBV7-2 and TRBJ2-1, with 11 bases lining up with TRBD2. Germline trimming cut 6 bases from V and 6 bases from J; bases unmatched to any gene: 7. Germline V gene sequence: CDR1 SGHTA, CDR2 FQGNSA. The CDR3 runs 15 residues. The CDR3 coding sequence is TGTGCCAGCAGTCATGGACTAGCGGGTACCAATGAGCAGTTCTTC. Protein product: CASSHGLAGTNEQFF.

The V call is TRBV5-6, the J call TRBJ1-1; a possible D gene is TRBD1 (5 bases). The V gene's germline CDR1 is SGHDT and CDR2 YYEEEE. V was pared by 4 bases and J by 0 bases, with 16 bases between. This CDR3 has 16 residues. The CDR3 DNA sequence: TGTGCCAGCAGCCTAGAGGGACGGCGCATGAACACTGAAGCTTTCTTT. Translated, it gives CASSLEGRRMNTEAFF.

The sample holds a few counts of this clone. This sequence joins TRBV29-1 and TRBJ1-2; D gene ambiguous. Deletions cut 4 bases from V and 4 bases from J, with 13 bases between. The CDR3 contains 13 residues. Germline V CDR1 and CDR2: SQVTM, ANQGSEA. The CDR3 reads CSVVRAGPYGYTF. The CDR3 DNA reads TGCAGCGTTGTACGGGCAGGCCCCTATGGCTACACCTTC.

This clone was recorded a few times. The chain has TRBV4-2 and TRBJ2-1; D is unresolved. V lost 1 base and J lost 6, with 13 bases in between. The CDR3 is made up of 15 amino acids. Germline assignment: CDR1 LGHNA and CDR2 YNFKEQ. The CDR3 DNA reads TGTGCCAGCAGCCAAGCGATAAAGCCGGGCAATGAGCAGTTCTTC. This encodes CASSQAIKPGNEQFF.

V gene TRBV7-6 combines with J gene TRBJ2-5, with unresolved D. The CDR3 covers 11 residues. Looked up from germline, CDR1 is SGHVS and CDR2 is FNYEAQ. V lost 4 bases and J 2 bases, leaving 2 bases between the germline ends. The CDR3 loop reads CASSSQETQYF. The DNA of the CDR3 is TGTGCCAGCAGCTCACAAGAGACCCAGTACTTC. The complete variable domain, with remaining parts taken from reference TRBV7-6 and TRBJ2-5, reads GAGVSQSPRYKVTKRGQDVALRCDPISGHVSLYWYRQALGQGPEFLTYFNYEAQQDKSGLPNDRFSAERPEGSISTLTIQRTEQRDSAMYRCASSSQETQYFGPGTRLLVL.

This clone was recorded many times. The chain is built from TRBV28 and TRBJ1-1, with no clear D. This CDR3 comprises 12 residues. Germline CDR1 reads MDHEN; CDR2 reads SYDVKM. V lost 4 bases, J lost 7 bases, and 10 bases lay in between. CDR3 in amino acids: CASSSRSIEAFF. Here the CDR3 DNA reads TGTGCCAGCAGTTCGAGAAGTATTGAAGCTTTCTTT. Full variable domain (outside the CDR3, taken from reference TRBV28 and TRBJ1-1): DVKVTQSSRYLVKRTGEKVFLECVQDMDHENMFWYRQDPGLGLRLIYFSYDVKMKEKGDIPEGYSVSREKKERFSLILESASTNQTSMYLCASSSRSIEAFFGQGTRLTVV.

As regards this clone: One end of the junction varies from germline; a read error may be responsible. The chain links TRBV7-2 to TRBJ2-5, with 7 nucleotides matching TRBD1. The CDR3 extends over 15 amino acids. CDR1 is SGHTA and CDR2 is FQGNSA in the germline V gene. DNA of the CDR3: TGTGCCAGCAGCCAGCCGCGACAGGGTCAAGGGACCCAGTACTTC. Protein sequence: CASSQPRQGQGTQYF.